This paragraph reports one T cell receptor (beta chain). As yet, its antigen is unknown. Described treatment: oral pan-JAK inhibitor, 5-10 mg twice daily. This record belongs to a study of CD8+ T cells in alopecia areata. General study results and limits: The study found tofacitinib significantly decreased scalp clonality and expanded CD8+ clones among the top 100.

This CDR3 spans 14 amino acids. Per germline, CDR1 KGHSH and CDR2 LQKENI. Trimming took off 5 bases at V and 0 bases at J, with 8 bases between the two ends. Sequencing templates came from extracted RNA that was reverse transcribed into cDNA. Assay used: immunoSEQ multiplex PCR; TCRdb lists only in-frame clones, some missing. Counted here are about 210,000 clones, around three fifths occurring once; the ten biggest clones make up around 4%. J is TRBJ1-5 and V is TRBV18, with D maybe TRBD1 (6 bases). The material was CD4+ T cells sorted from blood, obtained at week 4, from a patient treated with tofacitinib. This TCR was sampled from a human donor with alopecia areata. In DNA form, the CDR3 reads TGTGCCAGCTCATCGGGGGCTAGCAATCAGCCCCAGCATTTT. This codes for CASSSGASNQPQHF.